The 23 T cell receptor beta chains below were found in one sample sequenced in a study of follicular helper T cells after annual influenza vaccination. TCRdb's table, derived via immunoSEQ multiplex PCR, lists solely in-frame clones and lacks some. The sample has thousands of clones; 82% are singletons. Stated time point: 2015-2016 season, 7 days after influenza vaccination. Sequences were derived from CXCR5- memory CD4+ T cells sorted from blood, sampled 7 days after influenza vaccination. These receptor sequences come from an adult who received the influenza vaccine.

This sequence joins TRBV4-2 and TRBJ2-3; D call uncertain. This CDR3 spans 16 amino acids. The germline V gene has CDR1 LGHNA and CDR2 YNFKEQ. Trimming shortened V by 1 base and J by 1 base, and 12 bases separated the two germline ends. The CDR3 spells CASSQGLEFRTDTQYF. The CDR3 region has the DNA TGTGCCAGCAGCCAAGGATTGGAGTTCCGCACAGATACGCAGTATTTT.

V and J are TRBV5-6 and TRBJ2-7, with 8 bases that match TRBD1. From germline, CDR1 is SGHDT and CDR2 YYEEEE. The CDR3 spans 18 residues. V shed 0 bases and J 4 bases; nucleotides not matched to a gene: 15. The CDR3 spells CASSLGSGGALSPYEQYF. The CDR3 nucleotides are TGTGCCAGCAGCTTGGGTTCAGGGGGCGCCCTTTCCCCTTACGAGCAGTACTTC.

The J gene is TRBJ1-1, the V gene TRBV7-9; D gene ambiguous. There are 12 residues in the CDR3. The V and J ends lost 5 bases and 6 bases respectively, with 10 bases between them. CDR1 and CDR2 (germline): SEHNR, FQNEAQ (reference sequence). DNA of the CDR3: TGTGCCAGCAGCCCTTGGCCTCCTGAAGCTTTCTTT. Its translation: CASSPWPPEAFF. The full variable domain, with the rest looked up from reference TRBV7-9 and TRBJ1-1, is DTGVSQNPRHKITKRGQNVTFRCDPISEHNRLYWYRQTLGQGPEFLTYFQNEAQLEKSRLLSDRFSAERPKGSFSTLEIQRTEQGDSAMYLCASSPWPPEAFFGQGTRLTVV.

The chain carries TRBV10-3 and TRBJ1-1; 8 bases are a match to TRBD1. The CDR3 loop spans 14 amino acids. Germline CDR1 ENHRY, CDR2 SYGVKD. Trimming removed 6 bases from V and 2 bases from J; junction bases left unmatched: 5. For the CDR3, the DNA is TGTGCCATCAGCCCCGGACAGGGAAACACTGAAGCTTTCTTT. This encodes CAISPGQGNTEAFF.

The chain recombines TRBV11-3 with TRBJ2-5; 12 nucleotides agree with TRBD1. In germline, CDR1 is SGHNT, CDR2 YENEEA. This CDR3 contains 15 residues. The junction had 6 bases not matched to a gene; V was cut back by 5 bases and J by 5 bases. The CDR3 protein is CASSPGTGGKETQYF. In nucleotides, the CDR3 is TGTGCCAGCAGCCCAGGGACAGGGGGCAAGGAGACCCAGTACTTC.

This chain connects TRBV18 to TRBJ2-5; 11 positions agree with TRBD1. This CDR3 comprises 15 residues. The V segment lost 3 bases and the J segment 4 bases; nucleotides outside the gene matches: 4. Germline CDR1 is KGHSH and CDR2 is LQKENI. The CDR3 here is CASSPGTGGSETQYF. As DNA, the CDR3 is TGTGCCAGCTCACCCGGGACAGGGGGATCAGAGACCCAGTACTTC.

The CDR3 loop reads CASSISTGTNQPQHF. CDR3 coding DNA: TGTGCCAGTAGTATTTCGACAGGGACGAATCAGCCCCAGCATTTT. The chain joins TRBV19 to TRBJ1-5; 7 positions match TRBD1. V gave up 3 bases and J gave up 4 bases; unmatched junction bases: 6. Germline values: CDR1 LNHDA, CDR2 SQIVND (reference sequence). The CDR3 loop spans 15 amino acids.

The chain employs TRBV4-3 and TRBJ1-2, with a tentative D call TRBD1 (5 bases). This CDR3 has 16 residues. Germline V gene lookup returns CDR1 LGHNA and CDR2 YSLEER. V gave up 0 bases and J gave up 0 bases, with 11 bases separating them. DNA of the CDR3: TGCGCCAGCAGCCAAGAGCCGGACAACACTAACTATGGCTACACCTTC. Translation gives CASSQEPDNTNYGYTF.

The chain employs TRBV6-1 and TRBJ1-2; no clear D gene. Germline V gene sequence: CDR1 MNHNS, CDR2 SASEGT. Trimming cost V 5 bases and J 2 bases, with 3 bases left between them. The CDR3 runs 11 residues. The CDR3 DNA reads TGTGCCAGCAGTTACAACTATGGCTACACCTTC. Protein: CASSYNYGYTF.

The rearrangement joins TRBV27 to TRBJ1-1; D perhaps matches TRBD1 (5 bases). V was trimmed by 5 bases and J by 2 bases, leaving 9 bases between them. Per germline, CDR1 MNHEY and CDR2 SMNVEV (reference sequence). The CDR3 has 13 residues. For the CDR3, the DNA is TGTGCCAGCAGTCGGACACCTAACACTGAAGCTTTCTTT. The encoded protein is CASSRTPNTEAFF.

The chain uses TRBV7-9 and TRBJ2-1, with 9 bases lining up with TRBD1. CDR1 is SEHNR, CDR2 FQNEAQ, per germline (reference sequence). The junction had 5 bases not matched to a gene; V was cut back by 7 bases and J by 1 base. This CDR3 is built from 15 residues. This CDR3 reads CASTSDRGSYNEQFF. Written as DNA, the CDR3 is TGTGCCAGCACCTCGGACAGGGGATCCTACAATGAGCAGTTCTTC.

The gene calls are TRBV5-1 and TRBJ2-5; TRBD1 aligns across 9 bases. The CDR3 loop spans 14 amino acids. Germline CDR1 and CDR2: SGHRS and YFSETQ. V gave up 6 bases and J gave up 3 bases; unmatched junction bases: 6. The CDR3, as DNA: TGCGCCAGCACGGAGGGGACAGGGAAAGAGACCCAGTACTTC. It translates to CASTEGTGKETQYF.

The chain joins TRBV7-9 to TRBJ1-5; perhaps TRBD1 as D (6 bases). Germline V CDR1 and CDR2: SEHNR, FQNEAQ (reference sequence). Trimming shortened V by 5 bases and J by 4 bases, and 9 bases separated the two germline ends. The CDR3 contains 13 residues. CDR3 sequence: CASSATGNQPQHF. CDR3 nucleotides: TGTGCCAGCAGCGCGACAGGTAATCAGCCCCAGCATTTT.

The rearrangement joins TRBV4-1 to TRBJ1-4; 10 bases line up with TRBD1. The length of the CDR3 is 18 residues. CDR1 is MGHRA and CDR2 is YSYEKL in the germline V gene. V dropped 1 base and J dropped 6; count of bases not matched to a gene: 11. The CDR3 DNA follows: TGCGCCAGCAGCCAAGCCACAACCCGACAGGGGGCGTATGAAAAACTGTTTTTT. The encoded protein is CASSQATTRQGAYEKLFF.

The rearrangement joins TRBV30 to TRBJ2-1, with D perhaps TRBD1 or TRBD2 (6 bases each). Germline CDR1 GTSNPN, CDR2 SVGIG (reference sequence). V dropped 7 bases and J dropped 0 bases, with 13 bases sitting between them. This CDR3 comprises 14 residues. CDR3 region: CASQGGSSYNEQFF. CDR3 coding DNA: TGTGCCTCCCAAGGGGGGAGCTCCTACAATGAGCAGTTCTTC.

The rearrangement joins TRBV5-5 to TRBJ1-2; D gene uncertain. Germline values: CDR1 SGHKS, CDR2 YYEKEE (reference sequence). Trimming stripped 4 bases from V and 8 bases from J, with 18 bases between. The CDR3 spans 14 residues. The CDR3 loop reads CASSLTWTERGYTF. The CDR3 bases are TGTGCCAGCAGCCTAACCTGGACGGAGCGGGGCTACACCTTC.

This clone was observed a few times. Here the CDR3 DNA reads TGTGCCAGTAGGAGGACAGGGTCCGAGCAGTACTTC. Translated: CASRRTGSEQYF. The chain links TRBV19 to TRBJ2-7; TRBD1 aligns across 8 bases. Germline trimming cut 6 bases from V and 6 bases from J; bases unmatched to any gene: 4. The germline V gene has CDR1 LNHDA and CDR2 SQIVND (reference sequence). The CDR3 runs to 12 residues. The full variable domain, with the rest looked up from reference TRBV19 and TRBJ2-7, is DGGITQSPKYLFRKEGQNVTLSCEQNLNHDAMYWYRQDPGQGLRLIYYSQIVNDFQKGDIAEGYSVSREKKESFPLTVTSAQKNPTAFYLCASRRTGSEQYFGPGTRLTVT.

CDR3 coding DNA: TGTGCCACCACCGCCCGAGAGGACACAACTGGAAACACCATATATTTT. Translation: CATTAREDTTGNTIYF. This chain joins TRBV15 and TRBJ1-3, with D perhaps TRBD1 (5 bases). CDR1 LNHNV and CDR2 YYDKDF come from the germline V gene (reference sequence). V was trimmed by 7 bases and J by 2 bases, leaving 18 bases between them. The CDR3 totals 16 residues. The variable domain in full, with the rest retrieved from reference TRBV15 and TRBJ1-3, is DAMVIQNPRYQVTQFGKPVTLSCSQTLNHNVMYWYQQKSSQAPKLLFHYYDKDFNNEADTPDNFQSRRPNTSFCFLDIRSPGLGDTAMYLCATTAREDTTGNTIYFGEGSWLTVV.

V usage is TRBV11-2 and J usage is TRBJ1-2; TRBD1 is a possible D gene (6 bases). CDR1 and CDR2 from the germline V gene are SGHAT and FQNNGV. Trimming removed 6 bases at V and 3 bases at J, with 11 bases between. This CDR3 has 13 amino acids. For the CDR3, the DNA is TGTGCCAGCAGTCCGGGACAAGACTATGGCTACACCTTC. This encodes CASSPGQDYGYTF.

The table lists this clone with a count of one. The chain carries TRBV18 and TRBJ2-5; D gene uncertain. Germline CDR1 and CDR2: KGHSH and LQKENI. This CDR3 has 12 residues. Deletions cut 3 bases from V and 3 bases from J, with 5 bases between. CDR3 amino acids: CASSPTEETQYF. CDR3 nucleotide sequence: TGTGCCAGCTCACCGACTGAAGAGACCCAGTACTTC.

This rearrangement joins TRBV28 to TRBJ1-2; D is ambiguous. The CDR3 extends over 12 amino acids. V was clipped by 7 bases and J by 8 bases, with 14 bases between them. The V gene's germline CDR1 is MDHEN and CDR2 SYDVKM. For the CDR3, the DNA is TGTGCCAGCACCTCTGGCGGCCGCGGCTACACCTTC. This encodes CASTSGGRGYTF.

V and J are TRBV27 and TRBJ2-3, with TRBD2 matching over 11 bases. Looked up from germline, CDR1 is MNHEY and CDR2 is SMNVEV (reference sequence). V lost 2 bases to trimming and J lost 5 bases; unmatched junction nucleotides: 12. This CDR3 comprises 18 residues. CDR3 bases: TGTGCCAGCAGTTTAATCCCCTCCTTTAGCGGGAGGGGAGATACGCAGTATTTT. Amino acids: CASSLIPSFSGRGDTQYF.

The chain uses TRBV5-4 and TRBJ1-4; TRBD1 matches 7 bases. The CDR3 is 15 residues long. The junction had 8 bases not matched to a gene; V was cut back by 4 bases and J by 5 bases. Germline CDR1 SGHNT, CDR2 YYREEE (reference sequence). Here the CDR3 DNA reads TGTGCCAGCAGCCCCAGGGGGAAGGACAATGAAAAACTGTTTTTT. This codes for CASSPRGKDNEKLFF.